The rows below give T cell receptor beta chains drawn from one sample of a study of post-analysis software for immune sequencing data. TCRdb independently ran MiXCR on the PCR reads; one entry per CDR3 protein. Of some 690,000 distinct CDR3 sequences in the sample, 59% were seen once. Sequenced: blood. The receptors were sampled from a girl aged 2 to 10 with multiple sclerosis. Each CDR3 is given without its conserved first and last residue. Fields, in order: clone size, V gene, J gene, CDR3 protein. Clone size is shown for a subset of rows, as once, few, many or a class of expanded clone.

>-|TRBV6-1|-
ASSENWRYEQY
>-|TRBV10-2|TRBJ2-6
AIGKGTGANVPT
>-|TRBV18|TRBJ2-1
ASSPPRPQSNEQF
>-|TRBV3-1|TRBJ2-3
ASSQDRRADTQY
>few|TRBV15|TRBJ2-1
ATSRHLAGVYNEQF
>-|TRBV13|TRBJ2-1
ASSFDPEGGEQF
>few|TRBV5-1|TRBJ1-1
ASSWTGGNTEAF
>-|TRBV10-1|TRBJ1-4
ASQLGGNEKLF
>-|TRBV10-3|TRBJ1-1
AISYRENTEAF
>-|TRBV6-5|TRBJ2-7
ASSWGERMYEQY
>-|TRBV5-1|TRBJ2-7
ASSLAGTSGSYEQY
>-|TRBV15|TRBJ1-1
ATSGGRWSTEAF
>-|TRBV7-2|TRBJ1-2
ASSGEVGRGYT
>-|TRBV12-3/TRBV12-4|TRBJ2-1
ASSFQGDAQF
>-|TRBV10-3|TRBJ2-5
AISGQGEMETQY
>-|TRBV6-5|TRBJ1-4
ASGYAQFREKLF
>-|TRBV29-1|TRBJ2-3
SVVAGGRTDTQY
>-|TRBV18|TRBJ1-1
ASSPAKGMNTEAF
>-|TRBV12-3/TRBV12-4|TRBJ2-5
ASSFSFNRGAETQY
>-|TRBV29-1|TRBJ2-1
SVAGGQGSSYNEQF